The rows below give T cell receptor beta chains drawn from one sample of a study of regulatory T cells in long-lasting Graves disease. TCRdb ran MiXCR on the multiplex PCR reads and lists one entry per CDR3 protein. The sample includes approximately 350,000 distinct CDR3 sequences, roughly 15% of them seen just once. These records were also assigned to another study, of T cells in Graves' hyperthyroidism and ophthalmopathy.

The source material was peripheral blood mononuclear cells (PBMCs), sampled at new diagnosis, from a patient treated with antithyroid drugs. These receptors all stem from a woman aged 18 to 35 with Graves disease. CDR3s include the opening cysteine and the closing phenylalanine or tryptophan. The order of the fields is CDR3 length, V gene, D gene, J gene, CDR3 protein. The D gene is left open where the match is weak.

16,TRBV9,TRBD1,TRBJ2-2,CASSVLRQGGTGEPFF
17,TRBV2,NA,TRBJ1-5,CASSERQGFMSNQPQHF
11,TRBV5-1,NA,TRBJ2-4,CASSAKGIQYF
12,TRBV28,NA,TRBJ1-1,CASTGDPLGAFF
14,TRBV30,NA,TRBJ1-1,CAWSRPQGNTEAFF
16,TRBV20-1,TRBD2,TRBJ2-1,CSARGGRAGGPIEQFF
14,TRBV3-1,NA,TRBJ1-2,CTSSQEAGTRGYTF
17,TRBV7-3,TRBD2,TRBJ2-3,CASSLIPSGRYTDTQYF
15,TRBV7-9,NA,TRBJ1-1,CASSPRLGRGTEAFF
14,TRBV7-9,TRBD1,TRBJ1-1,CASRSSTGFTEAFF
15,TRBV6-5,NA,TRBJ2-2,CASSYDPGEAGELFF
14,TRBV5-4,NA,TRBJ2-4,CASSLSVAKNIQYF
12,TRBV10-1,NA,TRBJ2-7,CKTGVPSYEQYF
13,TRBV3-1,NA,TRBJ2-5,CASSHRAAETQYF
12,TRBV4-1,NA,TRBJ2-1,CASSQTPNEQFF
14,TRBV6-2/TRBV6-3,NA,TRBJ2-1,CASSYLRDSNEQFF
14,TRBV18,NA,TRBJ1-1,CASSPSQGRTEAFF
16,TRBV6-2/TRBV6-3,TRBD2,TRBJ2-7,CASSPTSGRAGGEQYF
16,TRBV6-1,TRBD1,TRBJ2-7,CASSTPAGTGLLEQYF
15,TRBV28,NA,TRBJ1-5,CASSLKRGGNQPQHF
13,TRBV30,NA,TRBJ2-7,CAWAGPPLNEQYF
14,TRBV18,NA,TRBJ2-1,CASSPGTRSYEQFF
13,TRBV6-5,NA,TRBJ2-3,CASSSSGRDTQYF
17,TRBV27,TRBD1,TRBJ1-6,CASTLRIGTVGTSPLHF
16,TRBV7-8,TRBD2,TRBJ2-5,CASSTPPAGGPETQYF
14,TRBV6-2/TRBV6-3,NA,TRBJ2-2,CASSAQGSSGELFF
15,TRBV11-2,NA,TRBJ2-1,CASLGPSFGYNEQFF
13,TRBV7-9,NA,TRBJ2-7,CASRRGSSYEQYF
13,TRBV7-3,NA,TRBJ2-2,CASSLIRGGELFF
12,TRBV12-3/TRBV12-4,TRBD1,TRBJ1-4,CASTQGMQKLFF
15,TRBV6-2/TRBV6-3,TRBD1,TRBJ1-5,CASRSRQGANQPQHF
15,TRBV2,NA,TRBJ1-5,CASSDELVGNQPQHF
14,TRBV29-1,TRBD1,TRBJ2-3,CSVEETGLRGTQYF
12,TRBV6-1,NA,TRBJ1-1,CASSDQGTEAFF
11,TRBV20-1,NA,TRBJ2-5,CSGFPQETQYF
10,TRBV27,NA,TRBJ1-1,CASGSTEAFF
16,TRBV11-2,NA,TRBJ2-3,CASSSLSLLREGTQYF
15,TRBV3-1,NA,TRBJ1-6,CASSQDMGRYSPLHF
13,TRBV27,TRBD1,TRBJ1-2,CATGQGYYYGYTF
16,TRBV27,TRBD2,TRBJ2-5,CASSPGTSGRQETQYF
14,TRBV30,TRBD1,TRBJ1-2,CAWTKDRGNYGYTF
13,TRBV20-1,TRBD2,TRBJ2-7,CSARERGTRLGYF
12,TRBV2,NA,TRBJ2-3,CASSENLLTQYF
15,TRBV6-1,TRBD2,TRBJ2-1,CASSEREGYYNEQFF
16,TRBV4-1,NA,TRBJ2-1,CASSQVDLISYNEQFF
15,TRBV19,NA,TRBJ2-3,CASSISPGVGDTQYF
15,TRBV13,NA,TRBJ1-2,CASSSPGQLNYGYTF
17,TRBV5-8,TRBD2,TRBJ2-3,CASSLEGLAGATDTQYF
14,TRBV20-1,TRBD2,TRBJ2-1,CSARALAGVNEQFF
14,TRBV9,NA,TRBJ2-2,CASSPRLTGGELFF